The rows below give T cell receptor beta chains drawn from one sample of a study of T-cell reconstitution after alpha-beta-depleted transplantation in children. TCRdb processed the PCR reads anew with MiXCR; each CDR3 protein has one entry. This sample yields some 70,000 distinct CDR3 sequences, of which roughly 5.2% are seen a single time; 15% to 20% belongs to the top ten. Sequencing was performed on PBMCs, mostly from graft donor cells, taken 180 days after TCRalphabeta/CD19-depleted stem cell transplant. Receptors were obtained from a boy under two years old who had a stem cell transplant for acute myeloid leukemia, so the T cells may come from the graft donor. Each CDR3 is given with its conserved first and last residue. Each record gives: clone size, V gene, D gene, J gene, CDR3 protein, CDR3 DNA. D genes are given only for firm matches. Only some rows state a clone size, as once, few, many or a class for expanded clones.

clone_size: many; v_call: TRBV20-1; d_call: NA; j_call: TRBJ1-1; cdr3_aa: CSAHLGSLNTEAFF; cdr3_nt: TGCAGTGCTCACTTAGGATCTTTGAACACTGAAGCTTTCTTT
clone_size: many; v_call: TRBV7-2; d_call: TRBD1; j_call: TRBJ1-2; cdr3_aa: CASSSWDRECTF; cdr3_nt: TGTGCCAGCAGCTCCTGGGACAGGGAGTGCACCTTC
clone_size: many; v_call: TRBV5-1; d_call: NA; j_call: TRBJ2-1; cdr3_aa: CASSLRTTPNEQFF; cdr3_nt: TGCGCCAGCAGCTTGCGGACTACCCCGAACGAGCAGTTCTTC
clone_size: many; v_call: TRBV20-1; d_call: NA; j_call: TRBJ1-2; cdr3_aa: CSARLNRVHGYTF; cdr3_nt: TGCAGTGCTAGACTAAACAGAGTGCATGGCTACACCTTC
clone_size: many; v_call: TRBV15; d_call: NA; j_call: TRBJ1-1; cdr3_aa: CATSRDIGSDLSEAFF; cdr3_nt: TGTGCCACCAGCAGAGATATCGGCAGCGATCTCTCTGAAGCTTTCTTT
clone_size: many; v_call: TRBV5-6; d_call: TRBD1; j_call: TRBJ2-7; cdr3_aa: CASSSPGQGYEQYF; cdr3_nt: TGTGCCAGCAGCAGTCCGGGACAGGGCTACGAGCAGTACTTC
clone_size: many; v_call: TRBV28; d_call: NA; j_call: TRBJ1-1; cdr3_aa: CASSRGQPSKGFF; cdr3_nt: TGTGCCAGCAGCCGTGGACAGCCCTCCAAGGGTTTCTTT
clone_size: many; v_call: TRBV30; d_call: TRBD2; j_call: TRBJ2-5; cdr3_aa: CACGTSSQTQYF; cdr3_nt: TGTGCCTGCGGGACTAGCAGTCAGACCCAGTACTTC
clone_size: many; v_call: TRBV7-2; d_call: TRBD2; j_call: TRBJ2-1; cdr3_aa: CASSQGSRGYYNEQFF; cdr3_nt: TGTGCCAGCAGCCAGGGCTCGCGGGGGTACTACAATGAGCAGTTCTTC
clone_size: many; v_call: TRBV7-2; d_call: TRBD2; j_call: TRBJ2-5; cdr3_aa: CASRLAGGVRETQYF; cdr3_nt: TGTGCCAGCAGACTAGCGGGAGGCGTTCGTGAGACCCAGTACTTC
clone_size: many; v_call: TRBV20-1; d_call: TRBD1; j_call: TRBJ1-2; cdr3_aa: CSAPQGRHGYTF; cdr3_nt: TGCAGTGCTCCACAGGGGCGACATGGCTACACCTTC
clone_size: many; v_call: TRBV5-1; d_call: NA; j_call: TRBJ1-2; cdr3_aa: CASSVQGGMGNYGYTF; cdr3_nt: TGCGCCAGCAGCGTCCAAGGGGGAATGGGCAATTATGGCTACACCTTC
clone_size: once; v_call: TRBV11-3; d_call: TRBD2; j_call: TRBJ2-3; cdr3_aa: CASAAGVEDTQYF; cdr3_nt: TGTGCCAGCGCGGCGGGGGTTGAAGATACGCAGTATTTT
clone_size: many; v_call: TRBV24-1; d_call: NA; j_call: TRBJ2-3; cdr3_aa: CATSDSAPSGTDTQYF; cdr3_nt: TGTGCCACCAGTGATTCTGCGCCTAGCGGCACAGATACGCAGTATTTT
clone_size: many; v_call: TRBV15; d_call: NA; j_call: TRBJ1-2; cdr3_aa: CATSPRGAGYGYTF; cdr3_nt: TGTGCCACCAGCCCCCGGGGGGCGGGGTATGGCTACACCTTC
clone_size: many; v_call: TRBV6-6; d_call: NA; j_call: TRBJ2-5; cdr3_aa: CASSLKVETQYF; cdr3_nt: TGTGCCAGCAGTTTGAAGGTTGAGACCCAGTACTTC
clone_size: many; v_call: TRBV5-6; d_call: NA; j_call: TRBJ1-6; cdr3_aa: CASSSWANSPLHF; cdr3_nt: TGTGCCAGCAGCTCTTGGGCCAATTCACCCCTCCACTTT
clone_size: many; v_call: TRBV12-3/TRBV12-4; d_call: NA; j_call: TRBJ2-7; cdr3_aa: CASSFTYEQYF; cdr3_nt: TGTGCCAGCAGTTTCACTTACGAGCAGTACTTC
clone_size: many; v_call: TRBV7-2; d_call: NA; j_call: TRBJ2-7; cdr3_aa: CASSLQSYEQYF; cdr3_nt: TGTGCCAGCAGCTTACAATCCTACGAGCAGTACTTC
clone_size: many; v_call: TRBV10-3; d_call: NA; j_call: TRBJ1-1; cdr3_aa: CAISRDLNTEAFF; cdr3_nt: TGTGCCATCAGCAGGGACCTGAACACTGAAGCTTTCTTT
clone_size: NA; v_call: TRBV9; d_call: NA; j_call: TRBJ2-2; cdr3_aa: CASSASVATGELFF; cdr3_nt: TGTGCCAGCAGCGCCTCAGTCGCCACCGGGGAGCTGTTTTTT
clone_size: NA; v_call: TRBV7-2; d_call: TRBD2; j_call: TRBJ2-5; cdr3_aa: CASSGGGETQYF; cdr3_nt: TGTGCCAGCAGCGGCGGGGGGGAGACCCAGTACTTC
clone_size: many; v_call: TRBV6-2/TRBV6-3; d_call: NA; j_call: TRBJ2-3; cdr3_aa: CASSYRGRGTDTQYF; cdr3_nt: TGTGCCAGCAGTTACCGGGGCCGGGGGACAGATACGCAGTATTTT
clone_size: many; v_call: TRBV4-3; d_call: NA; j_call: TRBJ1-2; cdr3_aa: CASPGQTKGGYTF; cdr3_nt: TGCGCCAGCCCCGGACAGACTAAAGGTGGCTACACCTTC
clone_size: many; v_call: TRBV7-2; d_call: NA; j_call: TRBJ1-5; cdr3_aa: CASSLNGGGNSNQPQHF; cdr3_nt: TGTGCCAGCAGCTTAAACGGCGGGGGGAATAGCAATCAGCCCCAGCATTTT
clone_size: many; v_call: TRBV20-1; d_call: TRBD1; j_call: TRBJ1-6; cdr3_aa: CSARAGDRANSPLHF; cdr3_nt: TGCAGTGCTAGAGCTGGGGACAGGGCTAATTCACCCCTCCACTTT
clone_size: many; v_call: TRBV9; d_call: NA; j_call: TRBJ1-4; cdr3_aa: CASSVSPIGDEKLFF; cdr3_nt: TGTGCCAGCAGCGTAAGCCCCATAGGGGATGAAAAACTGTTTTTT
clone_size: few; v_call: TRBV4-1; d_call: NA; j_call: TRBJ1-5; cdr3_aa: CASSQEAVNSNQPQHF; cdr3_nt: TGCGCCAGCAGCCAAGAGGCCGTAAATAGCAATCAGCCCCAGCATTTT
clone_size: many; v_call: TRBV7-3; d_call: TRBD2; j_call: TRBJ2-3; cdr3_aa: CASSSGLAADTQYF; cdr3_nt: TGTGCCAGCAGCTCGGGACTAGCGGCAGATACGCAGTATTTT
clone_size: many; v_call: TRBV29-1; d_call: NA; j_call: TRBJ2-3; cdr3_aa: CSVAAGDTDTQYF; cdr3_nt: TGCAGCGTTGCGGCAGGGGACACAGATACGCAGTATTTT
clone_size: NA; v_call: TRBV5-5; d_call: NA; j_call: TRBJ1-1; cdr3_aa: CASSSRTEALF; cdr3_nt: TGTGCTAGCAGCTCGAGAACCGAAGCTCTCTTT
clone_size: many; v_call: TRBV12-3/TRBV12-4; d_call: NA; j_call: TRBJ2-2; cdr3_aa: CASSLTTPGELFF; cdr3_nt: TGTGCCAGCAGTTTAACGACACCCGGGGAGCTGTTTTTT
clone_size: many; v_call: TRBV12-3/TRBV12-4; d_call: NA; j_call: TRBJ1-6; cdr3_aa: CASSFGRNNSPLHF; cdr3_nt: TGTGCCAGCAGTTTCGGCAGGAACAATTCACCCCTCCACTTT
clone_size: many; v_call: TRBV12-3/TRBV12-4; d_call: NA; j_call: TRBJ2-3; cdr3_aa: CASTLPGTDTQYF; cdr3_nt: TGTGCCAGCACCCTTCCGGGGACAGATACGCAGTATTTT
clone_size: many; v_call: TRBV10-1; d_call: NA; j_call: TRBJ2-2; cdr3_aa: CASSESGGPLTGELFF; cdr3_nt: TGCGCCAGCAGTGAGTCAGGGGGACCATTAACCGGGGAGCTGTTTTTT
clone_size: NA; v_call: TRBV20-1; d_call: TRBD1; j_call: TRBJ2-1; cdr3_aa: CSARVGTASYNEQFF; cdr3_nt: TGCAGTGCTAGAGTTGGGACAGCATCCTACAATGAGCAGTTCTTC
clone_size: many; v_call: TRBV12-3/TRBV12-4; d_call: NA; j_call: TRBJ1-5; cdr3_aa: CASSLIRGENQPQHF; cdr3_nt: TGTGCCAGCAGTTTAATCAGGGGAGAGAATCAGCCCCAGCATTTT
clone_size: many; v_call: TRBV7-2; d_call: NA; j_call: TRBJ2-5; cdr3_aa: CASSLSGGAGIETQYF; cdr3_nt: TGTGCCAGCAGCTTATCCGGCGGTGCAGGGATTGAGACCCAGTACTTC
clone_size: many; v_call: TRBV5-6; d_call: NA; j_call: TRBJ2-1; cdr3_aa: CASSLNRFNEQFF; cdr3_nt: TGTGCCAGCAGCTTAAACAGGTTTAATGAGCAGTTCTTC
clone_size: many; v_call: TRBV7-3; d_call: NA; j_call: TRBJ2-1; cdr3_aa: CASSPQGLPQFF; cdr3_nt: TGTGCCAGCAGCCCTCAGGGTTTACCCCAGTTCTTC
clone_size: many; v_call: TRBV7-9; d_call: NA; j_call: TRBJ2-3; cdr3_aa: CASSFYGSGDTQYF; cdr3_nt: TGTGCCAGCAGCTTTTATGGCTCGGGAGATACGCAGTATTTT
clone_size: many; v_call: TRBV12-3/TRBV12-4; d_call: NA; j_call: TRBJ2-2; cdr3_aa: CASSPQGEELFF; cdr3_nt: TGTGCCAGCAGTCCGCAGGGAGAGGAGCTGTTTTTT
clone_size: many; v_call: TRBV12-3/TRBV12-4; d_call: TRBD2; j_call: TRBJ2-3; cdr3_aa: CASRPSGLAGADTQYF; cdr3_nt: TGTGCCAGCAGGCCCTCAGGGCTAGCGGGGGCAGATACGCAGTATTTT
clone_size: many; v_call: TRBV20-1; d_call: NA; j_call: TRBJ1-1; cdr3_aa: CSARDPMGTEAFF; cdr3_nt: TGCAGTGCTAGAGATCCGATGGGGACTGAAGCTTTCTTT
clone_size: many; v_call: TRBV4-1; d_call: NA; j_call: TRBJ2-1; cdr3_aa: CASSHVLQGLLYNEQFF; cdr3_nt: TGCGCCAGCAGCCATGTGCTACAGGGACTGCTATACAATGAGCAGTTCTTC
clone_size: many; v_call: TRBV27; d_call: NA; j_call: TRBJ2-7; cdr3_aa: CASSYGPHYEQYF; cdr3_nt: TGTGCCAGCAGCTACGGGCCCCACTACGAGCAGTACTTC
clone_size: many; v_call: TRBV20-1; d_call: TRBD1; j_call: TRBJ1-1; cdr3_aa: CSARQTGGAFF; cdr3_nt: TGCAGTGCTAGGCAGACAGGGGGAGCTTTCTTT
clone_size: many; v_call: TRBV12-3/TRBV12-4; d_call: NA; j_call: TRBJ1-1; cdr3_aa: CASSFGQNTEAFF; cdr3_nt: TGTGCCAGCAGTTTCGGACAGAATACTGAAGCTTTCTTT
clone_size: many; v_call: TRBV5-1; d_call: NA; j_call: TRBJ2-2; cdr3_aa: CASSLGVTGELFF; cdr3_nt: TGCGCCAGCAGCTTGGGTGTCACCGGGGAGCTGTTTTTT
clone_size: many; v_call: TRBV12-3/TRBV12-4; d_call: TRBD1; j_call: TRBJ2-2; cdr3_aa: CASTGDRGEEELFF; cdr3_nt: TGTGCCAGCACCGGGGACAGGGGAGAGGAGGAGCTGTTTTTT
clone_size: many; v_call: TRBV4-1; d_call: TRBD2; j_call: TRBJ2-5; cdr3_aa: CASSQDLNSGTQETQYF; cdr3_nt: TGCGCCAGCAGCCAAGATCTTAACAGCGGGACGCAAGAGACCCAGTACTTC
clone_size: many; v_call: TRBV12-3/TRBV12-4; d_call: TRBD1; j_call: TRBJ1-4; cdr3_aa: CASSLGQPNEKLFF; cdr3_nt: TGTGCCAGCAGTTTGGGACAGCCAAATGAAAAACTGTTTTTT
clone_size: many; v_call: TRBV19; d_call: NA; j_call: TRBJ1-1; cdr3_aa: CASSPLTGPTTEAFF; cdr3_nt: TGTGCCAGTAGTCCACTAACAGGACCGACGACTGAAGCTTTCTTT